This T cell receptor beta chain derives from a study of blood T cells in healthy people across ages. On the study more broadly: With template switching, about one barcoded beta molecule was captured per two T cells. General study findings and limits: Estimated diversity across one million T cells was deemed an underestimate.

The CDR3 is made up of 14 amino acids. The germline CDR1 and CDR2 sequences are GTSNPN and SVGIG (reference sequence). V was pared by 6 bases and J by 2 bases, with 14 bases between. The sample holds a few counts of this clonotype. Its antigen is undetermined. Combining a sample-barcoded 5' primer with a J-beta primer mix, a second PCR ran for roughly 7 to 12 cycles. One entry per CDR3 protein results from TCRdb running MiXCR on the 5' RACE reads. Among some 760,000 distinct CDR3 sequences listed, about 25% were seen once. These data also formed part of another study, on T cells of mothers and their children. As reported in that work: Maternal samples each gave over 9 million TCR beta CDR3 reads, and child samples about 3 million each. The authors detected no persistent microchimeric T cell clones.

The specimen sequenced was blood. The rearrangement joins TRBV30 to TRBJ1-5; D not certain. This clonotype was obtained from a boy aged 5-17 years in good health. In DNA form, the CDR3 reads TGTGCCTGTTCCACGGGGATCGGCAATCAGCCCCAGCATTTT. This translates into CACSTGIGNQPQHF.